This T cell receptor (beta chain) was profiled in a study of cytomegalovirus exposure and HLA in healthy donors. Study results and limitations: The classifier reportedly diagnosed cytomegalovirus status with high specificity and sensitivity. The tendency of first-cohort TCR clusters to co-occur in the approximately 120 validation repertoires was identified by a subsequent analysis. 164 TCR beta chains were listed as cytomegalovirus-associated.

For this clone: The antigen remains undetermined.

CDR1 SGHNT and CDR2 YYREEE come from the germline V gene (reference sequence). Trimming removed 5 bases from V and 2 bases from J; junction bases left unmatched: 1. This CDR3 is built from 13 residues. The repertoire was sequenced with immunoSEQ multiplex PCR; TCRdb's copy has only in-frame clones and lacks some. The sample shows a few hundred thousand clones, 80% to 90% of them seen only once. The sequence was obtained from a young woman in good health and CMV-seronegative. What was sequenced was PBMCs. J is TRBJ2-7 and V is TRBV5-4; 10 nucleotides match TRBD1. The chain's CDR3 is CASRGTGAYEQYF. The CDR3 nucleotides are TGTGCCAGCAGGGGGACAGGGGCCTACGAGCAGTACTTC.